These T cell receptor beta chains were read from a single sample in a study of CD8 T cells in ankylosing spondylitis. TCRdb ran MiXCR on the 5' RACE reads and lists one entry per CDR3 protein. The table has just under 550,000 distinct CDR3 sequences, roughly 13% seen once. Sequences were obtained from blood, either unsorted or a sorted T cell fraction (not recorded which). The receptors were sampled from a male donor with ankylosing spondylitis. Both conserved end residues are part of each CDR3. Fields, in order: clone size, CDR3 length, J gene, D gene, V gene, CDR3 protein, CDR3 DNA. D genes are given only for firm matches. Rows give clone size only sometimes, using once, few, many, or a class for an expanded clone.

clone_size: -; cdr3_length: 14; j_call: TRBJ2-7; d_call: -; v_call: TRBV2; cdr3_aa: CASSRTEASYEQYF; cdr3_nt: TGTGCCAGCAGTCGTACAGAAGCCTCCTACGAGCAGTACTTC
clone_size: -; cdr3_length: 17; j_call: TRBJ2-7; d_call: TRBD2; v_call: TRBV20-1; cdr3_aa: CSARDLLAGHSSYEQYF; cdr3_nt: TGCAGTGCTAGAGATTTACTAGCGGGTCATAGCTCCTACGAGCAGTACTTC
clone_size: -; cdr3_length: 15; j_call: TRBJ2-4; d_call: -; v_call: TRBV7-9; cdr3_aa: CASSLGVGVRNIQYF; cdr3_nt: TGTGCCAGCAGCTTAGGTGTAGGGGTTCGAAACATTCAGTACTTC
clone_size: many; cdr3_length: 17; j_call: TRBJ2-2; d_call: TRBD2; v_call: TRBV4-1; cdr3_aa: CASSQGGSGTNTGELFF; cdr3_nt: TGCGCCAGCAGCCAAGGGGGGAGCGGGACGAACACCGGGGAGCTGTTTTTT
clone_size: -; cdr3_length: 16; j_call: TRBJ2-3; d_call: -; v_call: TRBV14; cdr3_aa: CASSFRQSASTDTQYF; cdr3_nt: TGTGCCAGCAGCTTCCGACAGTCGGCTAGCACAGATACGCAGTATTTT
clone_size: few; cdr3_length: 14; j_call: TRBJ2-1; d_call: TRBD2; v_call: TRBV20-1; cdr3_aa: CSATPSGRGNEQFF; cdr3_nt: TGCAGTGCTACGCCAAGCGGGAGGGGAAATGAGCAGTTCTTC
clone_size: few; cdr3_length: 13; j_call: TRBJ1-1; d_call: -; v_call: TRBV7-9; cdr3_aa: CAATRAGGTEAFF; cdr3_nt: TGTGCCGCGACAAGGGCCGGTGGCACTGAAGCTTTCTTT
clone_size: many; cdr3_length: 14; j_call: TRBJ1-5; d_call: TRBD1; v_call: TRBV12-3/TRBV12-4; cdr3_aa: CASGAGTGFQPQHF; cdr3_nt: TGTGCCAGCGGGGCCGGGACAGGGTTTCAGCCCCAGCATTTT
clone_size: few; cdr3_length: 14; j_call: TRBJ1-5; d_call: -; v_call: TRBV20-1; cdr3_aa: CSAAGTGLQQPQHF; cdr3_nt: TGCAGTGCCGCCGGGACGGGGCTGCAGCAGCCCCAGCATTTT
clone_size: -; cdr3_length: 15; j_call: TRBJ1-1; d_call: -; v_call: TRBV7-9; cdr3_aa: CASSLKKWAHNEAFF; cdr3_nt: TGTGCCAGCAGCTTAAAGAAGTGGGCGCACAATGAAGCTTTCTTT
clone_size: -; cdr3_length: 12; j_call: TRBJ2-1; d_call: -; v_call: TRBV29-1; cdr3_aa: CSSRLGGHEQFF; cdr3_nt: TGCAGCTCTCGCCTAGGGGGTCACGAGCAGTTCTTC
clone_size: few; cdr3_length: 14; j_call: TRBJ2-5; d_call: -; v_call: TRBV5-1; cdr3_aa: CASSGQTRRETQYF; cdr3_nt: TGCGCCAGCAGCGGCCAGACCCGAAGGGAGACCCAGTACTTC
clone_size: few; cdr3_length: 10; j_call: TRBJ2-1; d_call: -; v_call: TRBV30; cdr3_aa: CAGLGREQFF; cdr3_nt: TGTGCCGGCCTGGGGCGAGAGCAGTTCTTC
clone_size: -; cdr3_length: 14; j_call: TRBJ1-6; d_call: -; v_call: TRBV2; cdr3_aa: CASSERSYNSPLHF; cdr3_nt: TGTGCCAGCAGTGAGCGCTCCTATAATTCACCCCTCCACTTT
clone_size: -; cdr3_length: 16; j_call: TRBJ2-1; d_call: TRBD2; v_call: TRBV15; cdr3_aa: CATSSQTSGRRNEQFF; cdr3_nt: TGTGCCACCAGCAGCCAGACTAGCGGGAGAAGGAATGAGCAGTTCTTC
clone_size: many; cdr3_length: 15; j_call: TRBJ2-1; d_call: TRBD1; v_call: TRBV5-1; cdr3_aa: CASRGGTGGIYEQFF; cdr3_nt: TGCGCCAGCAGGGGTGGGACAGGCGGCATCTATGAGCAGTTCTTC
clone_size: -; cdr3_length: 12; j_call: TRBJ1-1; d_call: -; v_call: TRBV20-1; cdr3_aa: CSARPWDTEAFF; cdr3_nt: TGCAGTGCCCGACCCTGGGACACTGAAGCTTTCTTT
clone_size: few; cdr3_length: 14; j_call: TRBJ2-1; d_call: -; v_call: TRBV18; cdr3_aa: CASSPSGSSNEQFF; cdr3_nt: TGTGCCAGCTCCCCTTCGGGCAGTAGCAATGAGCAGTTCTTC
clone_size: -; cdr3_length: 14; j_call: TRBJ2-7; d_call: TRBD1; v_call: TRBV7-9; cdr3_aa: CASSLDRVEFEQYF; cdr3_nt: TGTGCCAGCAGCCTGGACAGGGTCGAGTTCGAGCAGTACTTC
clone_size: few; cdr3_length: 12; j_call: TRBJ1-2; d_call: TRBD1; v_call: TRBV6-2/TRBV6-3; cdr3_aa: CASSDREDGYTF; cdr3_nt: TGTGCCAGCAGTGACAGGGAGGATGGCTACACCTTC
clone_size: -; cdr3_length: 16; j_call: TRBJ1-1; d_call: TRBD1; v_call: TRBV27; cdr3_aa: CASSAYRGESNTEAFF; cdr3_nt: TGTGCCAGCAGTGCCTACAGGGGGGAATCGAACACTGAAGCTTTCTTT
clone_size: -; cdr3_length: 13; j_call: TRBJ2-7; d_call: TRBD1; v_call: TRBV11-2; cdr3_aa: CASNRQGAYEQYF; cdr3_nt: TGTGCCAGCAATAGGCAGGGGGCTTACGAGCAGTACTTC
clone_size: -; cdr3_length: 14; j_call: TRBJ2-7; d_call: -; v_call: TRBV29-1; cdr3_aa: CSVGDTRGAYEQYF; cdr3_nt: TGCAGCGTTGGAGATACCAGGGGGGCCTACGAGCAGTACTTC
clone_size: many; cdr3_length: 15; j_call: TRBJ2-7; d_call: TRBD2; v_call: TRBV7-2; cdr3_aa: CASSSKREATYEQYF; cdr3_nt: TGTGCCAGCAGCTCTAAGCGGGAGGCGACTTACGAGCAGTACTTC
clone_size: few; cdr3_length: 18; j_call: TRBJ2-3; d_call: TRBD2; v_call: TRBV5-1; cdr3_aa: CASSSGTSGRAPTDTQYF; cdr3_nt: TGCGCCAGCAGCTCGGGGACTAGCGGGAGGGCCCCCACAGATACGCAGTATTTT
clone_size: -; cdr3_length: 17; j_call: TRBJ2-5; d_call: TRBD2; v_call: TRBV5-1; cdr3_aa: CASSTGLAGTLIETQYF; cdr3_nt: TGCGCCAGCAGCACCGGACTAGCGGGAACGTTAATAGAGACCCAGTACTTC
clone_size: many; cdr3_length: 13; j_call: TRBJ2-5; d_call: TRBD1; v_call: TRBV25-1; cdr3_aa: CASSVTGGQTQYF; cdr3_nt: TGTGCCAGCAGTGTGACAGGGGGGCAGACCCAGTACTTC
clone_size: few; cdr3_length: 18; j_call: TRBJ2-1; d_call: -; v_call: TRBV13; cdr3_aa: CASSTTGTGTSSYNEQFF; cdr3_nt: TGTGCCAGCAGCACCACCGGGACAGGGACTAGCTCCTACAATGAGCAGTTCTTC
clone_size: -; cdr3_length: 16; j_call: TRBJ1-1; d_call: TRBD1; v_call: TRBV12-3/TRBV12-4; cdr3_aa: CASSSVGTGLAGGAFF; cdr3_nt: TGTGCCAGCAGTAGTGTAGGGACAGGCCTTGCAGGGGGGGCTTTCTTT
clone_size: -; cdr3_length: 15; j_call: TRBJ2-5; d_call: -; v_call: TRBV20-1; cdr3_aa: CSASGRKLGQETQYF; cdr3_nt: TGCAGTGCTAGCGGCAGGAAGCTTGGGCAAGAGACCCAGTACTTC
clone_size: -; cdr3_length: 13; j_call: TRBJ2-3; d_call: TRBD2; v_call: TRBV10-3; cdr3_aa: CAISLGLADTQYF; cdr3_nt: TGTGCCATCAGCCTCGGACTAGCAGATACGCAGTATTTT
clone_size: many; cdr3_length: 17; j_call: TRBJ2-1; d_call: TRBD2; v_call: TRBV24-1; cdr3_aa: CATRSGLAGDQGDEQFF; cdr3_nt: TGTGCCACCAGGTCCGGACTAGCGGGAGACCAGGGGGATGAGCAGTTCTTC
clone_size: -; cdr3_length: 13; j_call: TRBJ1-2; d_call: -; v_call: TRBV19; cdr3_aa: CASSPRLSYGYTF; cdr3_nt: TGTGCCAGTAGTCCCCGACTTTCCTATGGCTACACCTTC
clone_size: few; cdr3_length: 16; j_call: TRBJ2-3; d_call: TRBD2; v_call: TRBV9; cdr3_aa: CASSRTSGRATDTQYF; cdr3_nt: TGTGCCAGCAGCAGAACTAGCGGGAGGGCTACAGATACGCAGTATTTT
clone_size: -; cdr3_length: 15; j_call: TRBJ2-7; d_call: TRBD1; v_call: TRBV25-1; cdr3_aa: CASSDRDRGSYEQYF; cdr3_nt: TGTGCCAGCAGTGACCGGGACAGGGGCTCCTACGAGCAGTACTTC
clone_size: many; cdr3_length: 15; j_call: TRBJ2-3; d_call: -; v_call: TRBV7-2; cdr3_aa: CASSPGGAGTDTQYF; cdr3_nt: TGTGCCAGCAGCCCTGGGGGGGCAGGCACAGATACGCAGTATTTT
clone_size: -; cdr3_length: 15; j_call: TRBJ2-7; d_call: TRBD2; v_call: TRBV20-1; cdr3_aa: CSARGSSGPTYEQYF; cdr3_nt: TGCAGTGCTAGGGGAAGTAGCGGGCCAACCTACGAGCAGTACTTC
clone_size: few; cdr3_length: 13; j_call: TRBJ1-2; d_call: -; v_call: TRBV7-2; cdr3_aa: CASTPSGGFGYTF; cdr3_nt: TGTGCCAGCACCCCGAGCGGCGGTTTTGGCTACACCTTC
clone_size: few; cdr3_length: 13; j_call: TRBJ1-2; d_call: TRBD1; v_call: TRBV5-5; cdr3_aa: CASRHTGGNGYTF; cdr3_nt: TGTGCCAGCAGGCACACAGGGGGCAATGGCTACACCTTC